This T cell receptor (beta chain) is drawn from a study of shared clonotypes between healthy human individuals. General study findings and limits: A reduction in generation probabilities was seen for non-shared clonotypes relative to those shared by all four donors.

The CDR3 is 15 amino acids. V lost 0 bases, J lost 5 bases, and 14 bases lay in between. Germline CDR1 is SGDLS and CDR2 is YYNGEE. Note on this clone: Antigen unknown.

Adult Caucasians living in Nashville, Tennessee made up all of the donors. This table comes from immunoSEQ multiplex PCR, and its TCRdb copy is limited to in-frame clones, with some not included. Here the sample spans about 690,000 clones, about 90% being singletons. The sequenced material came from memory CD8+ T cells from PBMCs. Subset in this sample: CD45RO+ cells pooled with CCR7-negative TemRA cells. V usage is TRBV9 and J usage is TRBJ1-1; tentatively, D is TRBD1 (6 bases). This TCR was recovered from a man between 18 and 35 years old in good health. Some clones in this sample may be carry-over from other donors' samples. CDR3 bases: TGTGCCAGCAGCGTAGCGTCCGGGGGCTGGACTGAAGCTTTCTTT. It codes for CASSVASGGWTEAFF.